The 29 T cell receptor beta chains presented below share a single source sample, sequenced in a study of regulatory T cells in long-lasting Graves disease. Time point specified: newly diagnosed GD, antithyroid drugs for less than 3 months. RNA from PBMCs was the source of the TCR library. HTBI primers from iRepertoire and Arm-PCR of CDR3 regions yielded the TCR beta libraries. TCRdb redid the calling of the multiplex PCR reads with MiXCR, one entry per CDR3 protein. The sample has a few hundred thousand distinct CDR3 sequences; 12% are singletons. The same sample was also studied in work on T cells in Graves' hyperthyroidism and ophthalmopathy.

The sample consisted of peripheral blood mononuclear cells (PBMCs), taken at new diagnosis, from a patient treated with antithyroid drugs. These receptors all stem from a woman between 18 and 29 years old with Graves disease.

This clonotype was counted many times. The rearrangement links TRBV6-5 to TRBJ2-5; TRBD1 matches at 7 bases. Germline CDR1 MNHEY, CDR2 SVGAGI. After removal of 1 base from V and 6 bases from J, the junction contained 17 bases not matched to a gene. This CDR3 contains 18 residues. The CDR3 protein is CASSYLGIRGRGEQTQYF. The CDR3 DNA reads TGTGCCAGCAGTTACTTAGGGATAAGGGGGCGCGGTGAACAGACCCAGTACTTC.

This clonotype was detected a few times. This could be a read error, since a much larger clone is one nucleotide away. The rearrangement uses TRBV7-9 and TRBJ2-2; TRBD2 might be the D (5 bases). CDR1 is SEHNR and CDR2 is FQNEAQ in the germline V gene (reference sequence). The CDR3 has 12 amino acids. The CDR3 coding sequence is TGTGCCAGCAGCCCTAGCTCCGGGGAGCTGCTTTTT. Its translation is CASSPSSGELLF.

Comment on this clonotype: This could be a read error, since a much larger clone is one nucleotide away. The CDR3 carries no conserved terminal phenylalanine or tryptophan, so it likely arises from a read error. The chain links TRBV9 to TRBJ2-3, with D unresolved. Deletions cut 3 bases from V and 8 bases from J, with 10 bases between. The CDR3 spans 12 residues. Germline loops: CDR1 SGDLS, CDR2 YYNGEE. In DNA, the CDR3 is TGTGCCAGCAGCGCCGACCTGGGTACGCAGTATTTA. As protein: CASSADLGTQYL.

This clonotype was picked up many times. CDR3 bases: TGTGCCATCAGTGAGTCGCGGGGGCCCTGGCTGTTTTTT. Translated, it gives CAISESRGPWLFF. This sequence joins TRBV10-3 and TRBJ2-2; D is perhaps TRBD2 (7 bases). The CDR3 length is 13 residues. V was shortened by 0 bases and J by 13 bases, with 12 bases between the two germline ends. CDR1 is ENHRY, CDR2 SYGVKD, per germline.

This clonotype was counted between two and nine times. The V and J genes are TRBV6-1 and TRBJ1-2; D is ambiguous. Between the trimmed V and J ends, which lost 5 bases and 4 bases, there was a span of 14 bases. Germline V lookup: CDR1 MNHNS, CDR2 SASEGT. This CDR3 region has 14 residues. The CDR3 sequence: CASSPDIVPYGYTF. The DNA for the CDR3 is TGTGCCAGCAGTCCCGATATTGTCCCCTATGGCTACACCTTC.

The V call is TRBV5-4, the J call TRBJ2-5, with D tentatively TRBD2 (6 bases). Germline CDR1 and CDR2: SGHNT and YYREEE (reference sequence). V dropped 9 bases and J dropped 3 bases, with 18 bases sitting between them. The CDR3 runs 14 residues. The CDR3 bases are TGTGCCACCAAATGGGGCGGGATAGAAGAGACCCAGTACTTC. This sequence encodes CATKWGGIEETQYF.

The chain joins TRBV5-5 to TRBJ2-3; D might be TRBD1 (6 bases). Per germline, CDR1 SGHKS and CDR2 YYEKEE (reference sequence). Trimming pared 2 bases from V and 2 bases from J, leaving 15 bases between. CDR3 length: 16 amino acids. DNA for the CDR3: TGTGCCAGCAGCTTTACACTCCGGGACAACACAGATACGCAGTATTTT. Translated: CASSFTLRDNTDTQYF.

This clonotype appeared a single time. The chain joins TRBV13 to TRBJ2-1, with TRBD1 matching over 9 bases. Near its end, the DNA agrees better with TRBJ2-7, so the J call may be wrong. Germline V lookup: CDR1 PRHDT, CDR2 FYEKMQ (reference sequence). CDR3 length: 14 amino acids. DNA for the CDR3: TGTGCCAGCAGCCGGACAGGGGTTTACAATGAGCAGTACTTC. Translated, it gives CASSRTGVYNEQYF.

This clonotype was seen a few times. The chain couples TRBV5-1 to TRBJ1-1; no definite D call. This CDR3 spans 11 amino acids. V lost 0 bases and J 9 bases, leaving 6 bases between the germline ends. CDR1 is SGHRS and CDR2 is YFSETQ in the germline V gene. The CDR3 nucleotides read TGCGCCAGCAGCTTGGGGCAACAAGCTTTCTTT. Its translation: CASSLGQQAFF.

A remark on this clonotype: A much larger clone is a single base away; this may be a read error. V and J are TRBV6-2 or TRBV6-3 and TRBJ2-3; D possibly corresponds to TRBD2 (5 bases). V was pared by 4 bases and J by 0 bases, with 11 bases between. The CDR3 is 15 amino acids. Germline CDR1 MNHEY, CDR2 SVGEGT. CDR3 sequence (DNA): TGTGCCAGCAGTTCGAGGGATACTAGCACAGATACGCAGTATTTT. Translating it yields CASSSRDTSTDTQYF.

This clonotype was detected ten times or more. One end of the junction is discordant with germline, which a read error may explain. V and J are TRBV4-1 and TRBJ1-1; TRBD1 aligns across 7 bases. Germline V CDR1 and CDR2: MGHRA, YSYEKL. The CDR3 consists of 14 residues. The CDR3 nucleotides read TGTGCCAGCAGCTTAACCCGGGACAGCACTGAAGCTTTCTTT. This translates into CASSLTRDSTEAFF.

A word on this clonotype: This may be a read error: a much more frequent sequence differs by one nucleotide. The chain has TRBV6-2 or TRBV6-3 and TRBJ2-7, with D possibly TRBD2 on 7 matching bases. V was shortened by 8 bases and J by 3 bases, with 14 bases between the two germline ends. The CDR3 covers 13 residues. Germline V gives CDR1 MNHEY, CDR2 SVGEGT. The CDR3 protein is CASGLGGLYEQYF. The CDR3 nucleotides are TGTGCCAGCGGTTTGGGGGGGCTCTACGAGCAGTACTTC.

The table lists this clonotype with a few counts. A much larger clone sits a single nucleotide away, making a read error possible. This chain links TRBV5-1 with TRBJ2-1; 8 positions agree with TRBD2. Germline trimming cut 4 bases from V and 7 bases from J; bases unmatched to any gene: 13. CDR1 SGHRS and CDR2 YFSETQ come from the germline V gene. The CDR3 has 16 residues. The CDR3 spells CASSLRYGRAPNEQFF. The CDR3 coding sequence is TGCGCCAGCAGCCTTAGATACGGGAGGGCCCCTAATGAGCAGTTCTTC.

This clonotype was detected many times. V gene TRBV28 combines with J gene TRBJ2-7; D perhaps matches TRBD2 (6 bases). CDR3 length equals 14 residues. V shed 1 base and J shed 5 bases, with 12 bases lying between them. Looked up from germline, CDR1 is MDHEN and CDR2 is SYDVKM. The CDR3 region is CASSLFGGGNEQYV. Written as DNA, the CDR3 is TGTGCCAGCAGTTTATTCGGCGGAGGGAACGAGCAGTACGTC.

Comment on this clonotype: This clone may be a read error of a much larger clone one base away. The gene calls are TRBV10-3 and TRBJ1-5, with a possible D match to TRBD1 (5 bases). This CDR3 is built from 17 residues. Trimming pared 5 bases from V and 0 bases from J, leaving 17 bases between. CDR1 is ENHRY and CDR2 is SYGVKD in the germline V gene. CDR3 in DNA: TGTGCCATCAGTTCCAAGACCGGGACCTATAGCAATCAGCCCCAGCATTTT. Translating gives CAISSKTGTYSNQPQHF.

This clonotype was counted at least ten times. The J gene is TRBJ2-5, the V gene TRBV7-3; TRBD2 matches 10 bases. The CDR3 length is 15 residues. Germline V gives CDR1 SGHTA, CDR2 FQGTGA. The J segment lost 3 bases and the V segment lost 6 bases, leaving 7 bases of the junction unmatched. The CDR3 here is CASRPASGGKETQYF. The CDR3 bases are TGTGCCAGCAGGCCGGCTAGCGGGGGAAAAGAGACCCAGTACTTC.

This chain joins TRBV6-1 and TRBJ2-2; 9 bases are shared with TRBD2. V trimming: 1 base; J trimming: 7 bases; junction bases outside the gene matches: 10. Germline CDR1 and CDR2: MNHNS and SASEGT. This CDR3 is 17 amino acids long. CDR3 nucleotide sequence: TGTGCCAGCAGTGAAGGATTAGCGGGAGCCCCAGTCGGGGAGCTGTTTTTT. Translated, it gives CASSEGLAGAPVGELFF.

This clonotype was seen repeatedly, ten times or more. V gene TRBV12-3 or TRBV12-4 combines with J gene TRBJ2-7, with D perhaps matching TRBD1 or TRBD2 (5 bases each). This CDR3 is 13 amino acids long. Trimming took off 6 bases at V and 0 bases at J, with 9 bases between the two ends. In DNA form, the CDR3 reads TGTGCCAGCAGGGGGACGGTCTCCTACGAGCAGTACTTC. Translated: CASRGTVSYEQYF.

This clonotype was detected only a few times. This chain joins TRBV6-1 and TRBJ2-7, with D perhaps matching TRBD1 (5 bases). This CDR3 has 16 amino acids. V lost 6 bases and J 2 bases, leaving 20 bases between the germline ends. Germline CDR1 and CDR2: MNHNS and SASEGT. CDR3 residues: CASSALSWEGAYEQYV. CDR3 bases: TGTGCCAGCAGCGCCCTATCCTGGGAAGGGGCCTACGAGCAGTACGTC.

This clonotype came up a few times. In this CDR3 the conserved last residue, phenylalanine or tryptophan, is missing, so a read error is likely. This sequence joins TRBV5-1 and TRBJ2-1; 7 bases are shared with TRBD2. TRBJ2-5 explains the end of the DNA better; the J call may be wrong. CDR3 length: 16 amino acids. The germline CDR1 and CDR2 sequences are SGHRS and YFSETQ. The CDR3 reads CASSPHPGLLEETQYL. DNA for the CDR3: TGCGCCAGCAGCCCTCATCCGGGACTACTTGAAGAGACCCAGTACCTC.

The genes are TRBV29-1 and TRBJ1-1; 11 positions agree with TRBD1. With V trimmed by 4 bases and J by 1 base, 11 bases remained unmatched. CDR1 and CDR2 (germline): SQVTM, ANQGSEA. This CDR3 comprises 17 residues. The DNA of the CDR3 is TGCAGCGTTGTCATTTGGACAGGGGGCGCGTGGAACACTGAAGCTTTCTTT. It codes for CSVVIWTGGAWNTEAFF.

This clonotype appeared many times. This chain joins TRBV7-2 and TRBJ2-3; TRBD2 aligns across 11 bases. Germline assignment: CDR1 SGHTA and CDR2 FQGNSA. J was trimmed by 5 bases and V by 1 base; bases with no gene match: 5. The CDR3 runs 16 residues. The CDR3 sequence: CASSLVPSGGQDTQYF. The CDR3 DNA follows: TGTGCCAGCAGCTTAGTTCCTAGCGGGGGGCAAGATACGCAGTATTTT.

This clonotype came up once. At one boundary the junction diverges from the germline segment, which might be a read error. The chain combines TRBV6-1 with TRBJ2-1; D not resolved. CDR1 MNHNS and CDR2 SASEGT come from the germline V gene. This CDR3 has 14 residues. The CDR3 sequence is CAGSAIQSYNEQFF. In DNA form, the CDR3 reads TGTGCCGGCAGTGCAATACAATCCTACAATGAGCAGTTCTTC.

With respect to this clonotype: This could be a read error, since a much larger clone is one nucleotide away. J is TRBJ1-1 and V is TRBV2; D is undetermined. Trimming pared 4 bases from V and 0 bases from J, leaving 15 bases between. The CDR3 covers 16 residues. Germline CDR1 and CDR2: SNHLY and FYNNEI. This CDR3 is CASSADDVGLNTEAFF. The CDR3 region has the DNA TGTGCCAGCAGTGCGGACGATGTTGGATTGAACACTGAAGCTTTCTTT.

This clonotype was picked up many times. The rearrangement joins TRBV9 to TRBJ2-5; 10 nucleotides line up with TRBD1. Trimming took 3 bases from V and 5 from J; bases not matched to a gene: 16. This CDR3 is 18 amino acids long. CDR1 is SGDLS, CDR2 YYNGEE, per germline. CDR3 nucleotides: TGTGCCAGCAGCGACCGGACAGGGGGGATCGAGGATGTTGAGACCCAGTACTTC. It is translated as CASSDRTGGIEDVETQYF.

This clonotype was counted a few times. Possible read error: a much larger clone is one base away. The genes are TRBV15 and TRBJ1-1; TRBD1 might be the D (6 bases). The CDR3 runs 14 residues. Germline loops: CDR1 LNHNV, CDR2 YYDKDF (reference sequence). The CDR3 protein is CATSGDRAAGVAFF. CDR3 nucleotides: TGTGCCACCAGCGGAGATCGGGCTGCAGGGGTAGCTTTCTTT. Supplemented by reference TRBV15 and TRBJ1-1, the full variable domain reads DAMVIQNPRYQVTQFGKPVTLSCSQTLNHNVMYWYQQKSSQAPKLLFHYYDKDFNNEADTPDNFQSRRPNTSFCFLDIRSPGLGDTAMYLCATSGDRAAGVAFFGQGTRLTVV.

This clonotype was found a few times. The chain couples TRBV12-3 or TRBV12-4 to TRBJ1-1; 7 bases align to TRBD1. The CDR3 consists of 12 residues. With V trimmed by 1 base and J by 8 bases, 1 base remained unmatched. CDR3 sequence reads: CASSLGDSEAFF. CDR3 coding DNA: TGTGCCAGCAGTTTAGGGGACAGCGAAGCTTTCTTT.

CDR3 sequence reads: CAGSAGGPTDTQYF. CDR3 bases: TGTGCCGGGTCAGCGGGGGGGCCGACAGATACGCAGTATTTT. The V and J genes are TRBV9 and TRBJ2-3, with 10 positions matching TRBD2. The V segment lost 10 bases and the J segment 3 bases; nucleotides outside the gene matches: 8. The CDR3 covers 14 residues. Germline lookup yields CDR1 SGDLS and CDR2 YYNGEE.

This clonotype was seen a handful of times. The chain links TRBV6-2 or TRBV6-3 to TRBJ2-7; 7 nucleotides line up with TRBD2. CDR1 is MNHEY and CDR2 is SVGEGT in the germline V gene. The CDR3 covers 15 residues. J was trimmed by 2 bases and V by 6 bases; bases with no gene match: 10. The CDR3 protein is CASRDVKGLPYEQYF. CDR3 DNA: TGTGCCAGCAGGGACGTAAAGGGACTACCCTACGAGCAGTACTTC.